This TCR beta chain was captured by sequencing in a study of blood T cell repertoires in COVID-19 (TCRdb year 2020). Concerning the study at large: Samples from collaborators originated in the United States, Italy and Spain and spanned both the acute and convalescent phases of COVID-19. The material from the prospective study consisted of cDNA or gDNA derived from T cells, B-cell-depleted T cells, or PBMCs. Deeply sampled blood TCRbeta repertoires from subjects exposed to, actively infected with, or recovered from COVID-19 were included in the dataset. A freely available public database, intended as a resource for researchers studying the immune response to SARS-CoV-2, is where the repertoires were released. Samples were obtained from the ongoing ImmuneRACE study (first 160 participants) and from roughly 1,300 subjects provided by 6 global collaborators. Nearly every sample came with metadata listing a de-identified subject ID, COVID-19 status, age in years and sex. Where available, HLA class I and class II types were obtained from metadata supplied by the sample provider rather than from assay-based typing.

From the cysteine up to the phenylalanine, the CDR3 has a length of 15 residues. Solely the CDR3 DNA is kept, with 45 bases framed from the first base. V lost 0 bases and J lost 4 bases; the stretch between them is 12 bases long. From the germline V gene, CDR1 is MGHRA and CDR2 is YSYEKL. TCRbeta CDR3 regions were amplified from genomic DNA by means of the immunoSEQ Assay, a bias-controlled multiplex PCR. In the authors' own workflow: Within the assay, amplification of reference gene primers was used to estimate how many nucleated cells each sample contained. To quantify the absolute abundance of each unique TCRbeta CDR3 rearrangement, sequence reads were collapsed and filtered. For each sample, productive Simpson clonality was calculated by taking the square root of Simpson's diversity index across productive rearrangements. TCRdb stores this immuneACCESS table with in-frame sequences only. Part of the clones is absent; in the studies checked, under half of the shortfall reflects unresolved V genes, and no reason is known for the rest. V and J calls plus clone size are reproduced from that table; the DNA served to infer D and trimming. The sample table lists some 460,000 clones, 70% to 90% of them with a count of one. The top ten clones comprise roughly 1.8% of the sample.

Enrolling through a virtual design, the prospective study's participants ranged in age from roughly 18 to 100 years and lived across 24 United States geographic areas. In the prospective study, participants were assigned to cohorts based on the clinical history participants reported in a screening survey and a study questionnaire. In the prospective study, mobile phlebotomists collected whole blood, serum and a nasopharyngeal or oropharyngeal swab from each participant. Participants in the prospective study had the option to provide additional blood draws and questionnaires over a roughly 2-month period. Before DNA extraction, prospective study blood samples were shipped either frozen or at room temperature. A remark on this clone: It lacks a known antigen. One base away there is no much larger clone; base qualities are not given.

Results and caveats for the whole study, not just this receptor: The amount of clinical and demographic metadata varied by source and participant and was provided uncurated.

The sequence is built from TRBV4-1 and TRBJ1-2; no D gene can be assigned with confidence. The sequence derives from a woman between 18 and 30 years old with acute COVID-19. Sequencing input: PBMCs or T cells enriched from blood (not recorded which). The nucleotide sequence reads TGCGCCAGCAGCCAAGATAGGGAGTCGGGCTATGGCTACACCTTC. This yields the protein CASSQDRESGYGYTF.